The 22 T cell receptor beta chains below were found in one sample sequenced in a study of T-cell reconstitution after alpha-beta-depleted transplantation in children. A library of TCRbeta sequences, prepared with unique molecular identifiers, was generated. From the PCR reads, TCRdb called clonotypes with MiXCR, one entry per CDR3 protein. The sample lists over 3,000 distinct CDR3 sequences, approximately 9.6% occurring once. Sequences were derived from PBMCs, mostly from graft donor cells, sampled 180 days after TCRalphabeta/CD19-depleted stem cell transplant. All receptors come from a male patient aged 2 to 10 who had a stem cell transplant for acute lymphoblastic leukemia, so the T cells may come from the graft donor.

Ten or more counts support this clonotype. V is TRBV3-1 and J is TRBJ1-1; unclear D gene. This CDR3 spans 15 amino acids. V lost 3 bases and J 5 bases, leaving 16 bases between the germline ends. Germline V gene data show CDR1 as LGHDT and CDR2 as YNNKEL (reference sequence). The CDR3 region has the DNA TGTGCCAGCAGCCACCTCTTACGGGGTCGGACTGAAGCTTTCTTT. Its protein is CASSHLLRGRTEAFF.

In this sample, this clonotype turned up many times. V gene TRBV7-9 combines with J gene TRBJ1-4; perhaps TRBD1 as D (5 bases). The CDR3 contains 16 residues. Germline CDR1 reads SEHNR; CDR2 reads FQNEAQ (reference sequence). V lost 1 base and J lost 9, with 18 bases in between. CDR3 bases: TGTGCCAGCAGCTTAGAGGGTTCGACGCCAGGGAAAAAACTGTTTTTT. The encoded protein is CASSLEGSTPGKKLFF.

This clonotype showed up many times. The chain is built from TRBV7-9 and TRBJ1-2; D call uncertain. This CDR3 is 8 amino acids long. V gave up 11 bases and J gave up 6 bases, with 4 bases separating them. CDR1 SEHNR and CDR2 FQNEAQ come from the germline V gene (reference sequence). The CDR3 DNA reads TGTGCCTGCGATGGCTACACCTTC. Its translation: CACDGYTF.

In its sample, this clonotype was seen many times. J is TRBJ2-7 and V is TRBV28; D tentatively reads TRBD1 or TRBD2 (5 bases each). The CDR3 spans 13 residues. V was cut by 3 bases and J by 7 bases, with 13 bases left in between. Germline lookup yields CDR1 MDHEN and CDR2 SYDVKM. CDR3 region: CASSFAGSGEQYF. In DNA form, the CDR3 reads TGTGCCAGCAGTTTCGCAGGGTCGGGGGAGCAGTACTTC.

This clonotype occurred many times. The CDR3 is CALKGGSEVTDTQYF. The CDR3 DNA is TGTGCCCTGAAGGGGGGGAGTGAGGTCACAGATACGCAGTATTTT. The rearrangement links TRBV10-3 to TRBJ2-3; TRBD2 is a possible D gene (7 bases). Germline CDR1 ENHRY, CDR2 SYGVKD. Trimming removed 11 bases from V and 2 bases from J, with 20 bases in between. The CDR3 extends over 15 amino acids.

This clonotype occurred many times. The chain recombines TRBV11-2 with TRBJ1-1; D gene uncertain. This CDR3 has 13 amino acids. Trimming took 2 bases from V and 5 from J, leaving 9 bases between them. Germline V gives CDR1 SGHAT, CDR2 FQNNGV. The CDR3 DNA reads TGTGCCAGCAGCTTAATTCGCCAGACTGAAGCTTTCTTT. It encodes CASSLIRQTEAFF.

In this sample, this clonotype turned up many times. The rearrangement joins TRBV30 to TRBJ1-1; TRBD1 matches at 9 bases. Germline CDR1 reads GTSNPN; CDR2 reads SVGIG (reference sequence). Trimming cost V 1 base and J 4 bases; bases outside gene matches: 1. The CDR3 extends over 13 amino acids. The CDR3 is CAWSGQGGTEAFF. DNA of the CDR3: TGTGCCTGGAGTGGACAGGGGGGCACTGAAGCTTTCTTT.

In its sample, this clonotype ranks as large. The rearrangement links TRBV7-9 to TRBJ1-5, with 7 bases that match TRBD1. The V and J ends lost 4 bases and 4 bases, in that order; junction bases with no gene match: 4. This CDR3 is built from 14 residues. The germline V gene encodes CDR1 SEHNR and CDR2 FQNEAQ (reference sequence). CDR3 sequence reads: CASSSTQGNQPQHF. CDR3 in DNA: TGTGCCAGCAGCTCCACACAGGGGAATCAGCCCCAGCATTTT.

This clonotype has a single count. The chain carries TRBV5-1 and TRBJ2-7; D is perhaps TRBD2 (6 bases). With the DNA end fitting TRBJ2-1 better, the J assignment may be wrong. This CDR3 has 12 residues. CDR1 is SGHRS, CDR2 YFSETQ, per germline. DNA for the CDR3: TGCGCCAGCATGGCGGGACCCAATGAGCAGTTCTTC. This sequence encodes CASMAGPNEQFF.

In its sample, this clonotype is medium-sized (0.01 to 0.1%). V usage is TRBV9 and J usage is TRBJ2-2; 9 nucleotides align to TRBD2. The junction had 6 bases not matched to a gene; V was cut back by 4 bases and J by 5 bases. Per germline, CDR1 SGDLS and CDR2 YYNGEE. CDR3 length: 15 amino acids. DNA of the CDR3: TGTGCCAGCAGCCTAGCGGGAAAGACGACCGGGGAGCTGTTTTTT. This sequence encodes CASSLAGKTTGELFF.

By share, this clonotype counts as medium-sized. V gene TRBV12-3 or TRBV12-4 combines with J gene TRBJ2-5; tentatively, D is TRBD1 (5 bases). CDR3 length: 14 residues. Trimming stripped 7 bases from V and 5 bases from J, with 17 bases between. In nucleotides, the CDR3 is TGTGCCAGCAACAGGATCCCCTTTCGGGAGACCCAGTACTTC. Protein: CASNRIPFRETQYF.

This clonotype was detected ten times or more. The chain uses TRBV24-1 and TRBJ1-2, with D possibly matching TRBD1 (6 bases). The CDR3 loop spans 14 amino acids. Germline V gene sequence: CDR1 KGHDR, CDR2 SFDVKD. Trimming cost V 3 bases and J 4 bases, with 11 bases left between them. CDR3 residues: CATSDPTGIYGYTF. CDR3 bases: TGTGCCACCAGTGATCCGACAGGAATCTATGGCTACACCTTC.

The gene calls are TRBV3-1 and TRBJ2-7, with D hard to call. The CDR3 runs 15 residues. V was cut by 11 bases and J by 3 bases, with 23 bases left in between. CDR1 is LGHDT and CDR2 is YNNKEL in the germline V gene (reference sequence). DNA of the CDR3: TGTGCCTGCTCCCAGCAGCTGCCTAGGAACTACGAGCAGTACTTC. Protein product: CACSQQLPRNYEQYF.

This clonotype was seen many times. The chain combines TRBV12-3 or TRBV12-4 with TRBJ2-1; 12 bases are shared with TRBD2. This CDR3 comprises 15 residues. Trimming at V came to 6 bases and at J to 8 bases, leaving 8 bases not matched to a gene. The CDR3 region is CASSTTSGSLYEQFF. For the CDR3, the DNA is TGTGCCAGCAGCACGACTAGCGGGAGTTTATATGAGCAGTTCTTC.

This clonotype appeared many times. This chain joins TRBV10-3 and TRBJ1-1; the D is unclear. With 8 bases removed from V and 1 base from J, the gap between germline ends came to 11 bases. Per the germline V gene, CDR1 is ENHRY and CDR2 is SYGVKD. CDR3 size: 13 residues. CDR3 region: CAIGWTGNTEAFF. The CDR3 nucleotides are TGTGCCATCGGATGGACGGGGAACACTGAAGCTTTCTTT.

This clonotype was seen at least ten times. The CDR3 DNA reads TGTGCCAGCAGTGGGAGAGAAGCAGATACGCAGTATTTT. This codes for CASSGREADTQYF. The rearrangement joins TRBV6-1 to TRBJ2-3, with D unresolved. Trimming cost V 4 bases and J 4 bases, with 9 bases left between them. The germline V gene has CDR1 MNHNS and CDR2 SASEGT. The CDR3 is 13 residues long.

This clonotype was counted many times. The CDR3 reads CATGGVKTYEQYF. Here the CDR3 DNA reads TGTGCGACCGGAGGAGTTAAAACCTACGAGCAGTACTTC. The chain combines TRBV7-9 with TRBJ2-7, with D tentatively TRBD2 (5 bases). The CDR3 has 13 residues. The germline CDR1 and CDR2 sequences are SEHNR and FQNEAQ (reference sequence).

This clonotype was picked up many times. The chain carries TRBV5-5 and TRBJ1-1; D remains unclear. V was cut by 4 bases and J by 7 bases, with 11 bases left in between. Germline CDR1 and CDR2: SGHKS and YYEKEE (reference sequence). The CDR3 loop spans 12 amino acids. The CDR3 is CASSPGPVEAFF. The CDR3 region has the DNA TGTGCCAGCAGCCCGGGCCCAGTTGAAGCTTTCTTT.

This clonotype appeared many times. The chain carries TRBV11-1 and TRBJ2-5; D may match TRBD1 or TRBD2 (6 bases each). The CDR3 spans 14 residues. Germline lookup yields CDR1 SGHAT and CDR2 FQDESV (reference sequence). V was shortened by 5 bases and J by 5 bases, with 15 bases between the two germline ends. The CDR3: CASSLDSGGETQYF. CDR3 nucleotides: TGTGCCAGCAGCCTGGACAGTGGGGGGGAGACCCAGTACTTC.

This clonotype rates as medium-sized. The chain uses TRBV5-6 and TRBJ2-6; unclear D gene. Trimming left V 2 bases short and J 2 bases short, with 5 bases between. The CDR3 has 14 residues. CDR1 SGHDT and CDR2 YYEEEE come from the germline V gene. The CDR3 reads CASSFLAGANVLTF. The CDR3, as DNA: TGTGCCAGCAGCTTCTTAGCTGGGGCCAACGTCCTGACTTTC.

This clonotype was seen at least ten times. J is TRBJ2-3 and V is TRBV7-9; D may be TRBD2 (6 bases). V dropped 4 bases and J dropped 3 bases, with 17 bases sitting between them. This CDR3 region has 16 residues. From germline, CDR1 is SEHNR and CDR2 FQNEAQ (reference sequence). CDR3 nucleotides: TGTGCCAGCAGCTCGTTACCTAGCGTCGGAACAGATACGCAGTATTTT. Protein: CASSSLPSVGTDTQYF.

About this clonotype itself: One junction end disagrees with the germline gene, perhaps due to a read error. The J gene is TRBJ2-3, the V gene TRBV6-1; no clear D gene. The germline gives CDR1 MNHNS, CDR2 SASEGT. The CDR3 is 13 residues long. CDR3 loop: CASSEALRGLVRF. Here the CDR3 DNA reads TGTGCCAGCAGTGAAGCGCTTCGTGGTTTAGTACGATTT.